The 25 T cell receptor beta chains below come from one sample, sequenced in a study of OX40 agonist ivuxolimab in advanced cancers. TCRdb's copy holds only in-frame clones and misses some; the assay was immunoSEQ multiplex PCR. The sample carries around 5,000 clones, over 60% recorded once. Here the sequenced sample was CD4+ or CD8+ T cells sorted from blood, taken in a trial of the OX40 agonist ivuxolimab. These receptors were collected from an adult with an advanced solid tumor such as melanoma, head and neck, liver or kidney cancer.

V is TRBV2 and J is TRBJ2-1; tentative D call: TRBD1 (6 bases). Germline-derived CDR1 and CDR2 are SNHLY and FYNNEI. Deletions cut 7 bases from V and 1 base from J, with 11 bases between. CDR3 length: 14 residues. CDR3 nucleotide sequence: TGTGCCAGCAACCGGGACACATCCTACAATGAGCAGTTCTTC. Residues: CASNRDTSYNEQFF. The full variable domain, in which reference TRBV2 and TRBJ2-1 provide the parts outside the CDR3, is EPEVTQTPSHQVTQMGQEVILRCVPISNHLYFYWYRQILGQKVEFLVSFYNNEISEKSEIFDDQFSVERPDGSNFTLKIRSTKLEDSAMYFCASNRDTSYNEQFFGPGTRLTVL.

The rearrangement links TRBV9 to TRBJ2-7; 10 bases match TRBD1. Trimming at V came to 0 bases and at J to 5 bases, leaving 5 bases not matched to a gene. Germline CDR1 and CDR2: SGDLS and YYNGEE. This CDR3 spans 15 amino acids. The CDR3 sequence: CASSVATGGWDEQYF. For the CDR3, the DNA is TGTGCCAGCAGCGTAGCGACAGGGGGCTGGGACGAGCAGTACTTC.

This clone was seen a few times. V is TRBV4-1 and J is TRBJ2-7, with 7 bases identical to TRBD1. The CDR3 runs to 15 residues. After removal of 0 bases from V and 2 bases from J, the junction contained 4 bases not matched to a gene. The germline gives CDR1 MGHRA, CDR2 YSYEKL. The CDR3 loop is CASSQEGTVTYEQYF. In DNA form, the CDR3 reads TGCGCCAGCAGCCAAGAGGGGACAGTTACCTACGAGCAGTACTTC.

This clone was counted a single time. The gene calls are TRBV29-1 and TRBJ2-6, with D perhaps matching TRBD1 (6 bases). CDR3 size: 16 residues. The V end was cut by 7 bases, the J end by 1 base, with 17 bases between. The germline V gene encodes CDR1 SQVTM and CDR2 ANQGSEA. The CDR3 reads CSAWTDKNSGANVLTF. CDR3 in DNA: TGCAGCGCCTGGACAGACAAAAATTCTGGGGCCAACGTCCTGACTTTC.

This clone appeared once. The chain has TRBV13 and TRBJ2-3; the D gene is possibly TRBD2 (5 bases). This CDR3 is 13 amino acids long. Germline V gene lookup returns CDR1 PRHDT and CDR2 FYEKMQ (reference sequence). Trimming shortened V by 5 bases and J by 4 bases, and 10 bases separated the two germline ends. The CDR3 bases are TGTGCCAGCAGCCGTCGGACTTCAGATACGCAGTATTTT. The encoded protein is CASSRRTSDTQYF.

This clone was counted only a few times. This sequence joins TRBV9 and TRBJ1-2; D possibly corresponds to TRBD1 (5 bases). CDR1 SGDLS and CDR2 YYNGEE come from the germline V gene. Trimming removed 3 bases from V and 7 bases from J, with 13 bases in between. The CDR3 covers 13 residues. CDR3 sequence (DNA): TGTGCCAGCAGCGCACCTTCGAGGGGTGGCTACACCTTC. Amino acid sequence: CASSAPSRGGYTF. Drawing the rest from reference TRBV9 and TRBJ1-2, the complete variable domain is DSGVTQTPKHLITATGQRVTLRCSPRSGDLSVYWYQQSLDQGLQFLIQYYNGEERAKGNILERFSAQQFPDLHSELNLSSLELGDSALYFCASSAPSRGGYTFGSGTRLTVV.

The rearrangement uses TRBV19 and TRBJ1-1; no reliable D call. The CDR3 totals 14 residues. The V gene lost 9 bases and the J gene lost 2 bases, with 16 bases spanning the gap. From germline, CDR1 is LNHDA and CDR2 SQIVND (reference sequence). The CDR3 sequence is CASARTHLNTEAFF. The CDR3 DNA reads TGTGCCAGCGCTAGGACTCACCTAAACACTGAAGCTTTCTTT. The whole variable domain, remainder taken from reference TRBV19 and TRBJ1-1, is DGGITQSPKYLFRKEGQNVTLSCEQNLNHDAMYWYRQDPGQGLRLIYYSQIVNDFQKGDIAEGYSVSREKKESFPLTVTSAQKNPTAFYLCASARTHLNTEAFFGQGTRLTVV.

This chain joins TRBV19 and TRBJ2-3, with D perhaps matching TRBD1 or TRBD2 (5 bases each). The CDR3 is made up of 15 amino acids. V gave up 2 bases and J gave up 4 bases, with 13 bases separating them. The germline V gene has CDR1 LNHDA and CDR2 SQIVND (reference sequence). DNA for the CDR3: TGTGCCAGTAGTATACTGGGAGTGGGGGCAGATACGCAGTATTTT. Its protein is CASSILGVGADTQYF.

In this sample, this clone is medium-sized. This CDR3 is CASSVGGRPTNTGELFF. CDR3 sequence (DNA): TGTGCCAGCAGCGTAGGGGGACGACCGACGAACACCGGGGAGCTGTTTTTT. V gene TRBV9 combines with J gene TRBJ2-2; either TRBD1 or TRBD2 may fit D (5 bases each). V dropped 0 bases and J dropped 0 bases, with 12 bases sitting between them. The CDR3 runs to 17 residues. Germline loops: CDR1 SGDLS, CDR2 YYNGEE.

The chain combines TRBV14 with TRBJ2-5; no definite D call. This CDR3 has 14 amino acids. Germline loops: CDR1 SGHDN, CDR2 FVKESK. Trimming shortened V by 0 bases and J by 5 bases, and 10 bases separated the two germline ends. CDR3: CASSQDSRKETQYF. The CDR3 DNA is TGTGCCAGCAGCCAAGATAGCCGTAAGGAGACCCAGTACTTC.

This clone came up a few times. The gene calls are TRBV28 and TRBJ1-2, with 7 bases lining up with TRBD1. Germline V gene lookup returns CDR1 MDHEN and CDR2 SYDVKM. Trimming took 8 bases from V and 3 from J; bases not matched to a gene: 3. This CDR3 has 12 amino acids. CDR3 DNA sequence: TGTGCCAGCGAAACAGGGGACTATGGCTACACCTTC. It specifies CASETGDYGYTF.

This clone was seen only a few times. The V gene is TRBV7-2, the J gene TRBJ2-5, with D perhaps matching TRBD2 (6 bases). With 5 bases removed from V and 5 bases from J, the gap between germline ends came to 12 bases. Germline V lookup: CDR1 SGHTA, CDR2 FQGNSA. The CDR3 consists of 13 residues. The CDR3 DNA reads TGTGCCAGCAGCCTGGGGACTCCGGAGACCCAGTACTTC. Protein product: CASSLGTPETQYF. Using reference TRBV7-2 and TRBJ2-5 for the parts outside the CDR3, the full variable domain is GAGVSQSPSNKVTEKGKDVELRCDPISGHTALYWYRQSLGQGLEFLIYFQGNSAPDKSGLPSDRFSAERTGGSVSTLTIQRTQQEDSAVYLCASSLGTPETQYFGPGTRLLVL.

The chain combines TRBV19 with TRBJ2-1; 14 nucleotides match TRBD2. Germline V gives CDR1 LNHDA, CDR2 SQIVND (reference sequence). The J segment lost 2 bases and the V segment lost 10 bases, leaving 10 bases of the junction unmatched. This CDR3 is 17 amino acids long. For the CDR3, the DNA is TGTGCCACCAATGACCCGGGACTAGCGGGGGCCTACAATGAGCAGTTCTTC. Protein: CATNDPGLAGAYNEQFF. The full variable domain, its missing parts supplied by reference TRBV19 and TRBJ2-1, is DGGITQSPKYLFRKEGQNVTLSCEQNLNHDAMYWYRQDPGQGLRLIYYSQIVNDFQKGDIAEGYSVSREKKESFPLTVTSAQKNPTAFYLCATNDPGLAGAYNEQFFGPGTRLTVL.

The chain uses TRBV5-1 and TRBJ2-5, with D possibly TRBD1 on 5 matching bases. The CDR3 sequence is 17 residues long. V shed 0 bases and J shed 2 bases, with 17 bases lying between them. Germline lookup yields CDR1 SGHRS and CDR2 YFSETQ. The CDR3 region is CASSLADWPYRQETQYF. DNA of the CDR3: TGCGCCAGCAGCTTGGCCGATTGGCCTTACAGGCAAGAGACCCAGTACTTC. Filled out from reference TRBV5-1 and TRBJ2-5, the complete variable domain reads KAGVTQTPRYLIKTRGQQVTLSCSPISGHRSVSWYQQTPGQGLQFLFEYFSETQRNKGNFPGRFSGRQFSNSRSEMNVSTLELGDSALYLCASSLADWPYRQETQYFGPGTRLLVL.

The table lists this clone with a few counts. The rearrangement links TRBV2 to TRBJ1-2, with TRBD1 as a possible D gene (6 bases). The germline gives CDR1 SNHLY, CDR2 FYNNEI. The CDR3 is 11 amino acids. The ends were cut back, 8 bases at V and 4 bases at J, with 8 bases in the middle. Written as DNA, the CDR3 is TGTGCCAGCCGGGACACCTATGGCTACACCTTC. Protein sequence: CASRDTYGYTF.

This clone was counted a few times. The chain joins TRBV7-4 to TRBJ2-7; tentative D call: TRBD2 (5 bases). Germline V gene sequence: CDR1 SGHVT, CDR2 SQSDAQ. This CDR3 is built from 15 residues. The ends were cut back, 3 bases at V and 5 bases at J, with 17 bases in the middle. The CDR3 region has the DNA TGTGCCAGCAGCTTCGGACTTCCCGCTGTGGACGAGCAGTACTTC. Its translation is CASSFGLPAVDEQYF.

This chain joins TRBV6-1 and TRBJ2-3, with a tentative D call TRBD1 (5 bases). V was pared by 10 bases and J by 0 bases, with 11 bases between. Germline V gene data show CDR1 as MNHNS and CDR2 as SASEGT. This CDR3 spans 13 amino acids. CDR3 bases: TGTGCCACCCGACAGAAAAGCACAGATACGCAGTATTTT. It is translated as CATRQKSTDTQYF.

There are a few counts of this clone. The V gene is TRBV7-3, the J gene TRBJ2-3; 7 positions agree with TRBD1. The CDR3 spans 15 residues. Unmatched junction bases numbered 1, after V lost 0 bases and J lost 1 base. The germline CDR1 and CDR2 sequences are SGHTA and FQGTGA. The CDR3 is CASSLTGGGTDTQYF. The CDR3 DNA is TGTGCCAGCAGCTTAACAGGGGGCGGCACAGATACGCAGTATTTT.

This clone showed up just a few times. The chain is built from TRBV11-2 and TRBJ1-6; 7 bases are a match to TRBD1. J lost 5 bases, V lost 5 bases, and 9 bases had no gene match. The CDR3 has 16 amino acids. In germline, CDR1 is SGHAT, CDR2 FQNNGV. As DNA, the CDR3 is TGTGCCAGCAGCGCCAGGACAGGCGCAAATAATTCACCCCTCCACTTT. This codes for CASSARTGANNSPLHF.

Only a few counts were recorded for this clone. The chain is built from TRBV7-9 and TRBJ1-2, with TRBD1 identical over 7 bases. Per germline, CDR1 SEHNR and CDR2 FQNEAQ (reference sequence). This CDR3 spans 14 amino acids. V lost 1 base to trimming and J lost 4 bases; unmatched junction nucleotides: 3. CDR3 sequence reads: CASSLGQGIYGYTF. The DNA for the CDR3 is TGTGCCAGCAGCTTAGGACAGGGAATCTATGGCTACACCTTC. Full variable domain (remainder filled in from reference TRBV7-9 and TRBJ1-2): DTGVSQNPRHKITKRGQNVTFRCDPISEHNRLYWYRQTLGQGPEFLTYFQNEAQLEKSRLLSDRFSAERPKGSFSTLEIQRTEQGDSAMYLCASSLGQGIYGYTFGSGTRLTVV.

This clone turned up a few times. The sample carries other DNA sequences with the same CDR3. This chain uses TRBV13 with TRBJ2-2; 8 bases map to TRBD2. V was clipped by 5 bases and J by 3 bases; unmatched bases: 8. Germline assignment: CDR1 PRHDT and CDR2 FYEKMQ (reference sequence). The CDR3 covers 16 residues. The CDR3 coding sequence is TGTGCCAGCAGCCTCCGGGGGGGCCAGTACACCGGGGAGCTGTTTTTT. Its protein is CASSLRGGQYTGELFF.

This clone has just a few counts. This rearrangement joins TRBV6-5 to TRBJ1-2; TRBD1 might be the D (5 bases). Trimming stripped 3 bases from V and 8 bases from J, with 10 bases between. The CDR3 spans 12 residues. Germline CDR1 is MNHEY and CDR2 is SVGAGI. CDR3 region: CASSYGGEGYTF. CDR3 DNA sequence: TGTGCCAGCAGTTATGGGGGAGAGGGCTACACCTTC.

This rearrangement joins TRBV11-3 to TRBJ1-1, with 8 bases identical to TRBD1. CDR1 SGHNT and CDR2 YENEEA come from the germline V gene. The CDR3 runs 15 residues. J lost 1 base, V lost 5 bases, and 6 bases had no gene match. The CDR3 sequence: CASSPRTGPNTEAFF. Here the CDR3 DNA reads TGTGCCAGCAGCCCAAGGACAGGGCCGAACACTGAAGCTTTCTTT.

V usage is TRBV7-9 and J usage is TRBJ2-1; 9 bases agree with TRBD2. CDR1 and CDR2 (germline): SEHNR, FQNEAQ (reference sequence). The CDR3 spans 15 residues. V shed 6 bases and J 0 bases; nucleotides not matched to a gene: 3. The CDR3 region is CASSLSGGSYNEQFF. CDR3 DNA sequence: TGTGCCAGCAGTCTTAGCGGGGGCTCCTACAATGAGCAGTTCTTC.

The V and J genes are TRBV4-3 and TRBJ2-7, with TRBD2 matching over 7 bases. CDR1 LGHNA and CDR2 YSLEER come from the germline V gene. The CDR3 sequence is 16 residues long. J was trimmed by 4 bases and V by 0 bases; bases with no gene match: 9. The chain's CDR3 is CASSQDRRGGTYEQYF. The CDR3 DNA is TGCGCCAGCAGCCAAGACCGCCGGGGAGGGACGTACGAGCAGTACTTC.